Listed below are T cell receptor beta chains from one sample, sequenced in a study of blood T cell repertoires in COVID-19. Profiling relied on immunoSEQ multiplex PCR, and the TCRdb table lists in-frame clones only, not all of them. In the table there are under 250,000 clones, roughly 90% of which are singletons. Material: peripheral blood. The receptor source for this set is a man aged 55 to 69 with acute or convalescent COVID-19. The CDR3 runs from the conserved cysteine through the conserved F or W. Each record gives: V gene, J gene, CDR3 protein.

>TRBV20-1|TRBJ1-1
CSASEDRGNTEAFF
>TRBV7-9|TRBJ1-2
CASSLAGEGPNNYGYTF
>TRBV7-6|TRBJ2-6
CASSLNRGRGANVLTF
>TRBV11-2|TRBJ1-3
CASSPALRVPGNTIYF
>TRBV11-1|TRBJ2-7
CASSRSSARSYEQYF
>TRBV24-1|TRBJ2-3
CATSASGGALPDTQYF
>TRBV11-2|TRBJ2-5
CASSLVAGGGETQYF
>TRBV30|TRBJ1-5
CAWSVGLDQPQHF
>TRBV11-3|TRBJ2-3
CASSRRAGGTDTQYF
>TRBV11-2|TRBJ1-2
CASSLAGTYGYTF
>TRBV19|TRBJ2-1
CASNFGGVQSGARLNEQFF
>TRBV5-1|TRBJ1-1
CASSPGFGTEAFF
>TRBV19|TRBJ1-5
CASSGDIPYSNQPQHF
>TRBV2|TRBJ1-1
CASSEQAPDTEAFF
>TRBV28|TRBJ2-1
CASSPTRSGTYEQFF
>TRBV6-5|TRBJ1-2
CASLRRDRGQGGYTF
>TRBV11-3|TRBJ2-7
CASSLYSLTYEQYF
>TRBV6-5|TRBJ2-7
CASSYGEPATYEQYF
>TRBV6-5|TRBJ2-7
CASSPLRGPSYEQYF
>TRBV6-1|TRBJ2-7
CASSEFVGGEQYF